This is a list of T cell receptor beta chains from one sample in a study of cytomegalovirus exposure and HLA in healthy donors. Sequencing used immunoSEQ multiplex PCR; TCRdb keeps in-frame clones, though not all of them. The sample has roughly 190,000 clones, around 77% seen once; the top ten hold 2% to 2.5%. Sequencing used PBMCs. These receptors all stem from a young woman in good health and CMV-seropositive. Each CDR3 is given with its conserved first and last residue. D genes are given only for firm matches. Rows give clone size only sometimes, using once, few, many, or a class for an expanded clone.

size: NA
V: TRBV19
D: NA
J: TRBJ1-2
DNA: TGTGCCAGTAGTCCCCAGGGCTTGGGTGGCTACACCTTC
CDR3: CASSPQGLGGYTF

size: NA
V: TRBV7-2
D: TRBD1
J: TRBJ1-1
DNA: TGTGCCAGCAGCTTAGGTCGACAGGGGTGGATGAGCACTGAAGCTTTCTTT
CDR3: CASSLGRQGWMSTEAFF

size: NA
V: TRBV12-5
D: TRBD1
J: TRBJ1-1
DNA: TGTGCTAGTGGTCCGACAGGGAGAGACCAAGCTTTCTTT
CDR3: CASGPTGRDQAFF

size: NA
V: TRBV30
D: NA
J: TRBJ1-3
DNA: TGTGCCTGGAGCGCAGGGTTCACCTCTGGAAACACCATATATTTT
CDR3: CAWSAGFTSGNTIYF

size: NA
V: TRBV7-2
D: NA
J: TRBJ1-2
DNA: TGTGCCAGCAGCGAGGGGGGGGGATCTAACTATGGCTACACCTTC
CDR3: CASSEGGGSNYGYTF

size: NA
V: TRBV20-1
D: NA
J: TRBJ2-7
DNA: TGCAGTGCACTAGTCGTGTCCGAGCAGTACTTC
CDR3: CSALVVSEQYF

size: NA
V: TRBV10-1
D: TRBD1
J: TRBJ1-1
DNA: TGCGCCAGCAGTCAGACAGGGTCAGACACTGAAGCTTTCTTT
CDR3: CASSQTGSDTEAFF

size: few
V: TRBV29-1
D: NA
J: TRBJ2-5
DNA: TGCAGCGTTGTTCGTTCCGGGAGTATGATAGAGACCCAGTACTTC
CDR3: CSVVRSGSMIETQYF

size: once
V: TRBV5-1
D: TRBD1
J: TRBJ2-3
DNA: TGCGCCAGCAGTTCAGGGACAGGGGTTGGAGATACGCAGTATTTT
CDR3: CASSSGTGVGDTQYF

size: NA
V: TRBV6-1
D: NA
J: TRBJ1-3
DNA: TGTGCCAGCAGTGAAAGGTCCAGGTTTCTTACTGGAAACACCATATATTTT
CDR3: CASSERSRFLTGNTIYF

size: NA
V: TRBV28
D: NA
J: TRBJ2-3
DNA: TGTGCCAGCAGTTCGACAGGAGATACGCAGTATTTT
CDR3: CASSSTGDTQYF

size: NA
V: TRBV30
D: NA
J: TRBJ1-2
DNA: TGTGCCTGGAGTGTTTTGGGGGGTGTTGGCTATGGCTACACCTTC
CDR3: CAWSVLGGVGYGYTF

size: few
V: TRBV27
D: NA
J: TRBJ2-1
DNA: TGTGCCAGCACCGATTCAGGGAACAATGAGCAGTTCTTC
CDR3: CASTDSGNNEQFF

size: once
V: TRBV5-1
D: NA
J: TRBJ1-1
DNA: TGCGCCAGCAGCTTCGGGGGTTTAGGGGCTGGGAACACTGAAGCTTTCTTT
CDR3: CASSFGGLGAGNTEAFF

size: NA
V: TRBV14
D: TRBD1
J: TRBJ2-7
DNA: TGTGCCAGCAGCCCCCTCCGACAGGGGATGGGCGAGCAGTACTTC
CDR3: CASSPLRQGMGEQYF

size: NA
V: TRBV9
D: NA
J: TRBJ1-2
DNA: TGTGCCAGCAGCGTGACAGAAGCCTATGGCTACACCTTC
CDR3: CASSVTEAYGYTF

size: few
V: TRBV6-5
D: TRBD1
J: TRBJ2-3
DNA: TGTGCCACCGGACAGGGAAACACAGATACGCAGTATTTT
CDR3: CATGQGNTDTQYF

size: NA
V: TRBV5-1
D: NA
J: TRBJ1-1
DNA: TGCGCCAGCAGCTTAAGCACAGGTCTAGAAGCTTTCTTT
CDR3: CASSLSTGLEAFF

size: NA
V: TRBV6-5
D: NA
J: TRBJ1-1
DNA: TGTGCCAGCAGTTACCGAAACACAGTGAACACTGAAGCTTTCTTT
CDR3: CASSYRNTVNTEAFF

size: NA
V: TRBV11-3
D: TRBD1
J: TRBJ2-7
DNA: TGTGCCAGCAGCTTAAGGGGGCACACCGCCGAGCAGTACTTC
CDR3: CASSLRGHTAEQYF

size: NA
V: TRBV5-1
D: NA
J: TRBJ1-6
DNA: TGCGCCAGCAGCGAAGCGCAGGGCGATTCACCCCTCCACTTT
CDR3: CASSEAQGDSPLHF

size: few
V: TRBV18
D: TRBD2
J: TRBJ2-1
DNA: TGTGCCAGCTCACCAGGACTAGCGGGAGACAATGAGCAGTTCTTC
CDR3: CASSPGLAGDNEQFF

size: NA
V: TRBV7-2
D: TRBD2
J: TRBJ2-7
DNA: TGTGCCAGCAGCTCCCGAAGAGCGGGAGGCAAGACCTACGAGCAGTACTTC
CDR3: CASSSRRAGGKTYEQYF

size: once
V: TRBV7-8
D: NA
J: TRBJ2-3
DNA: TGTGCCAGCAGCTTAGATTTACCGGTCAGGGGCCAGACAGATACGCAGTATTTT
CDR3: CASSLDLPVRGQTDTQYF

size: NA
V: TRBV4-3
D: TRBD1
J: TRBJ1-2
DNA: TGCGCCAGCAGCCAAGAATATAGGGGGCAAGGCTATGGCTACACCTTC
CDR3: CASSQEYRGQGYGYTF

size: few
V: TRBV9
D: TRBD1
J: TRBJ2-1
DNA: TGTGCCAGCAGCGTAGGGGGACAGGGCTTCAATGAGCAGTTCTTC
CDR3: CASSVGGQGFNEQFF

size: NA
V: TRBV5-1
D: TRBD1
J: TRBJ1-1
DNA: TGCGCCAGCAGCCCCCGGACAGGGGGCAACACTGAAGCTTTCTTT
CDR3: CASSPRTGGNTEAFF